The 9 T cell receptor beta chains below all came from one sample that was sequenced in a study of cytomegalovirus exposure and HLA in healthy donors. Repertoires were generated with immunoSEQ multiplex PCR, while TCRdb's copy carries only in-frame clones and drops some. This sample carries under 80,000 clones, more than 70% of them seen once, and the ten largest clones take more than 0.95%. Sequencing was done on a sample of PBMCs. The receptors originated from a young woman in good health and CMV-seronegative.

The chain recombines TRBV28 with TRBJ1-3; a possible D gene is TRBD1 (6 bases). Germline lookup yields CDR1 MDHEN and CDR2 SYDVKM. There are 15 residues in the CDR3. V was cut by 6 bases and J by 0 bases, with 12 bases left in between. The CDR3 sequence: CASSPRTVSGNTIYF. The DNA of the CDR3 is TGTGCCAGCAGCCCCCGGACAGTCTCTGGAAACACCATATATTTT.

V usage is TRBV7-9 and J usage is TRBJ1-2, with unresolved D. The germline V and J ends were trimmed by 3 bases and 6 bases, with 8 bases remaining between them. The CDR3 runs 12 residues. The V gene's germline CDR1 is SEHNR and CDR2 FQNEAQ (reference sequence). Here the CDR3 reads CASSFDKNGYTF. The CDR3 coding sequence is TGTGCCAGCAGCTTCGACAAGAATGGCTACACCTTC.

J is TRBJ2-5 and V is TRBV6-1; TRBD1 agrees at 7 bases. J was trimmed by 4 bases and V by 6 bases; bases with no gene match: 5. Germline V gene sequence: CDR1 MNHNS, CDR2 SASEGT. This CDR3 is 13 amino acids long. The CDR3 region is CASRGQSPETQYF. The CDR3 coding sequence is TGTGCCAGCAGGGGACAGTCCCCAGAGACCCAGTACTTC.

The chain couples TRBV4-2 to TRBJ2-2; 8 bases map to TRBD1. Germline V gene sequence: CDR1 LGHNA, CDR2 YNFKEQ. The CDR3 is 18 residues long. The ends lost 3 bases at V and 2 bases at J; junction bases unmatched: 11. CDR3 sequence: CASSQRRAGTGNTGELFF. Written as DNA, the CDR3 is TGTGCCAGCAGCCAGAGACGAGCCGGGACAGGTAACACCGGGGAGCTGTTTTTT.

The chain carries TRBV28 and TRBJ2-1, with 9 positions matching TRBD1. CDR3 length equals 16 residues. CDR1 is MDHEN, CDR2 SYDVKM, per germline. The ends lost 5 bases at V and 3 bases at J; junction bases unmatched: 8. The CDR3 is CASSPPGTGFYNEQFF. The CDR3 coding sequence is TGTGCCAGCAGTCCCCCGGGGACAGGGTTCTACAATGAGCAGTTCTTC.

This chain links TRBV7-2 with TRBJ1-2, with D perhaps TRBD1 (5 bases). Trimming removed 8 bases from V and 3 bases from J, with 13 bases in between. The CDR3 is 13 amino acids. The germline CDR1 and CDR2 sequences are SGHTA and FQGNSA. CDR3 protein: CASAQRGDYGYTF. The CDR3 DNA follows: TGTGCCAGCGCCCAGCGGGGGGACTATGGCTACACCTTC.

This clone has more than one count but fewer than ten. V usage is TRBV6-4 and J usage is TRBJ2-2; 8 bases line up with TRBD2. This CDR3 comprises 15 residues. Germline CDR1 reads MRHNA; CDR2 reads SNTAGT. The ends lost 3 bases at V and 3 bases at J; junction bases unmatched: 3. This CDR3 reads CASSEGSGDTGELFF. DNA for the CDR3: TGTGCCAGCAGTGAAGGTAGCGGGGACACCGGGGAGCTGTTTTTT.

CDR3 residues: CASSRDREETQYF. In DNA, the CDR3 is TGTGCCAGCTCTCGCGACAGGGAAGAGACCCAGTACTTC. This chain connects TRBV18 to TRBJ2-5, with TRBD1 matching over 7 bases. The germline gives CDR1 KGHSH, CDR2 LQKENI. V gave up 6 bases and J gave up 3 bases; unmatched junction bases: 4. The length of the CDR3 is 13 residues.

V usage is TRBV6-6 and J usage is TRBJ1-1; D gene unclear. Germline V gene data show CDR1 as MNHNY and CDR2 as SVGAGI (reference sequence). Deletions cut 2 bases from V and 1 base from J, with 8 bases between. This CDR3 contains 14 residues. CDR3: CASSYPQSNTEAFF. The DNA of the CDR3 is TGTGCCAGCAGTTACCCACAGTCGAACACTGAAGCTTTCTTT.